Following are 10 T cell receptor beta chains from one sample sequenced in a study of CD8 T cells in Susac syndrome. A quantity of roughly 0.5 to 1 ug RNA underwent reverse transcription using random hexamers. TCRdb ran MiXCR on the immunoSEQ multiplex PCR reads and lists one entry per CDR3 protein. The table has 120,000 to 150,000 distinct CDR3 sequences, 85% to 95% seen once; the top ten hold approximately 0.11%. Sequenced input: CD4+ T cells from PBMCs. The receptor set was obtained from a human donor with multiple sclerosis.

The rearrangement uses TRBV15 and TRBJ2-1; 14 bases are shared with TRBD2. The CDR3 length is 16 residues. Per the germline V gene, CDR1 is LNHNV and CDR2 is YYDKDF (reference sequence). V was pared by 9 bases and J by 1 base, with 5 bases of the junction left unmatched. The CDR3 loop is CATGTSGRGSYNEQFF. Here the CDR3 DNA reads TGTGCCACTGGGACTAGCGGGAGAGGGTCCTACAATGAGCAGTTCTTC.

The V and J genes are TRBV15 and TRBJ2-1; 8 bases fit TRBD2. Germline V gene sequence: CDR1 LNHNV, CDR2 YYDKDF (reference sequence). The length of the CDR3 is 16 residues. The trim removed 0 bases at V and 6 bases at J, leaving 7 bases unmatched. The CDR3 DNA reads TGTGCCACCAGCAGAGATGCCCAGCGGGAGCGCAATGAGCAGTTCTTC. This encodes CATSRDAQRERNEQFF. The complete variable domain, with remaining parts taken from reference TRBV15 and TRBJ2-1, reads DAMVIQNPRYQVTQFGKPVTLSCSQTLNHNVMYWYQQKSSQAPKLLFHYYDKDFNNEADTPDNFQSRRPNTSFCFLDIRSPGLGDTAMYLCATSRDAQRERNEQFFGPGTRLTVL.

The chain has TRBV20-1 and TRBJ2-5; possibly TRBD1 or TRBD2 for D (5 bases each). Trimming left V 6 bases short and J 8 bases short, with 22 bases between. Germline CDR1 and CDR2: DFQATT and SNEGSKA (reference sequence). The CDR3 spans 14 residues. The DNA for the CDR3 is TGCAGTGCACCCGGGCCCACCGGGGCGATAACCCAGTACTTC. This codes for CSAPGPTGAITQYF.

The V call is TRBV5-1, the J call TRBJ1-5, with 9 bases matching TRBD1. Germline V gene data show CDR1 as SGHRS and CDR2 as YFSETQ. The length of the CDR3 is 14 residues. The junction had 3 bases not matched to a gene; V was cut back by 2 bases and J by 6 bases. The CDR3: CASSFLTGGQPQHF. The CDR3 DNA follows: TGCGCCAGCAGCTTTCTGACAGGGGGTCAGCCCCAGCATTTT. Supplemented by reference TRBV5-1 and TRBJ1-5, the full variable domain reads KAGVTQTPRYLIKTRGQQVTLSCSPISGHRSVSWYQQTPGQGLQFLFEYFSETQRNKGNFPGRFSGRQFSNSRSEMNVSTLELGDSALYLCASSFLTGGQPQHFGDGTRLSIL.

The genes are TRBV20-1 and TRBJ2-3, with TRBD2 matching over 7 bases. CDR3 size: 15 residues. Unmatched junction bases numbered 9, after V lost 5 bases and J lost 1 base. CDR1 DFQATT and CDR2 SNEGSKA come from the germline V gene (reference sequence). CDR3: CSAEPEAGGTDTQYF. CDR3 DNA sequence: TGCAGTGCTGAACCTGAGGCGGGGGGCACAGATACGCAGTATTTT.

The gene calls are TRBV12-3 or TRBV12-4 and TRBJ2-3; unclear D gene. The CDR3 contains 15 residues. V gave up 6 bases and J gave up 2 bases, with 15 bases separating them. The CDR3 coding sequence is TGTGCCAGCAGGTTTACGGGCAGTTTCACAGATACGCAGTATTTT. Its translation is CASRFTGSFTDTQYF.

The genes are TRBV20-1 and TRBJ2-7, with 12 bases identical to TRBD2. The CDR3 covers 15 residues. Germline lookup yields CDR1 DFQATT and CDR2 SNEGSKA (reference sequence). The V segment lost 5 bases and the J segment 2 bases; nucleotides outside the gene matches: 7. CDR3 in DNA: TGCAGTGCTTTTCGGACTAGCGGGGCTACCTACGAGCAGTACTTC. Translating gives CSAFRTSGATYEQYF.

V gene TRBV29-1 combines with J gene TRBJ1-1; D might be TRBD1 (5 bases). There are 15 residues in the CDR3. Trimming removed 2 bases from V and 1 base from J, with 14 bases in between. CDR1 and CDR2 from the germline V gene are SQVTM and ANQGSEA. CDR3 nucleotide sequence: TGCAGCGTTGAAAATACGGGACGGCGGAACACTGAAGCTTTCTTT. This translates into CSVENTGRRNTEAFF.

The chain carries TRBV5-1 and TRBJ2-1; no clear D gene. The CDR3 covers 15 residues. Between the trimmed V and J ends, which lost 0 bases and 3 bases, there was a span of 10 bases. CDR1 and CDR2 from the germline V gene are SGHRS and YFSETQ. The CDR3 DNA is TGCGCCAGCAGCTTGGTATCCCAGAGCTACAATGAGCAGTTCTTC. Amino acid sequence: CASSLVSQSYNEQFF.

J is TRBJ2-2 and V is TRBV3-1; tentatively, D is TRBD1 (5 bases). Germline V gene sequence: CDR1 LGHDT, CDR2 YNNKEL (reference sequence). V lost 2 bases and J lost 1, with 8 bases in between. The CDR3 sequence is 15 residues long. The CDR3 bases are TGTGCCAGCAGCCAACGGCAGGGGAACACCGGGGAGCTGTTTTTT. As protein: CASSQRQGNTGELFF. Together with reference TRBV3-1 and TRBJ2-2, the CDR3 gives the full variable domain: DTAVSQTPKYLVTQMGNDKSIKCEQNLGHDTMYWYKQDSKKFLKIMFSYNNKELIINETVPNRFSPKSPDKAHLNLHINSLELGDSAVYFCASSQRQGNTGELFFGEGSRLTVL.